The 18 T cell receptor beta chains given below trace back to one sample, sequenced in a study of long-term antiretroviral therapy in people with HIV. Running of the v3.0 immunoSEQ assay took place at survey level. The protocol was immunoSEQ multiplex PCR, while the TCRdb copy is restricted to in-frame clones and leaves out a portion. The top ten clones hold less than 3% of a sample with around 35,000 clones, around 97% of them seen once. The source was unsorted PBMCs, collected 6.9 years after starting antiretroviral therapy. The receptor set was obtained from a young man with HIV.

The chain employs TRBV4-3 and TRBJ1-1, with no clear D. Germline V CDR1 and CDR2: LGHNA, YSLEER. Trimming pared 0 bases from V and 1 base from J, leaving 9 bases between. CDR3 length: 15 residues. In nucleotides, the CDR3 is TGCGCCAGCAGCCAAGAAATAGGGCGGAACACTGAAGCTTTCTTT. Its translation is CASSQEIGRNTEAFF.

CDR3 in amino acids: CASKGTGVNNEQFF. CDR3 DNA: TGTGCCAGCAAGGGGACAGGGGTTAACAATGAGCAGTTCTTC. The gene calls are TRBV9 and TRBJ2-1, with 10 bases identical to TRBD1. Germline V lookup: CDR1 SGDLS, CDR2 YYNGEE. The CDR3 spans 14 residues. Trimming took 6 bases from V and 5 from J; bases not matched to a gene: 5.

In its sample, this clone ranks as medium-sized. The rearrangement uses TRBV7-9 and TRBJ1-1; no definite D call. Germline values: CDR1 SEHNR, CDR2 FQNEAQ (reference sequence). V was cut by 8 bases and J by 0 bases, with 10 bases left in between. There are 13 residues in the CDR3. The CDR3 DNA sequence: TGTGCCAGCGGGCCCGGCCTGAACACTGAAGCTTTCTTT. Its translation: CASGPGLNTEAFF.

The chain employs TRBV4-3 and TRBJ2-7; 9 nucleotides line up with TRBD1. The CDR3 spans 15 residues. The germline V gene encodes CDR1 LGHNA and CDR2 YSLEER. Losses at the gene ends were 1 base for V and 3 bases for J; bases not matched to a gene: 4. CDR3 sequence reads: CASSQGGQGYYEQYF. CDR3 in DNA: TGCGCCAGCAGCCAAGGCGGACAGGGGTACTACGAGCAGTACTTC.

The chain is built from TRBV6-4 and TRBJ2-7; a weak D match, TRBD1 (5 bases). Germline CDR1 is MRHNA and CDR2 is SNTAGT. The V and J ends lost 8 bases and 0 bases respectively, with 11 bases between them. This CDR3 is built from 13 residues. The CDR3 spells CASLDSSSYEQYF. DNA of the CDR3: TGTGCCAGCCTCGACAGTTCCTCCTACGAGCAGTACTTC.

The rearrangement links TRBV19 to TRBJ2-7; D gene ambiguous. Trimming shortened V by 4 bases and J by 3 bases, and 16 bases separated the two germline ends. CDR3 length: 15 residues. Germline lookup yields CDR1 LNHDA and CDR2 SQIVND (reference sequence). The DNA for the CDR3 is TGTGCCAGTAGTACCCGAGCCAATCCGGGCTACGAGCAGTACTTC. It translates to CASSTRANPGYEQYF.

This clone was seen a single time. J is TRBJ1-5 and V is TRBV9; D is uncertain. The V gene lost 2 bases and the J gene lost 4 bases, with 7 bases spanning the gap. The CDR3 runs to 13 residues. The germline V gene encodes CDR1 SGDLS and CDR2 YYNGEE. CDR3: CASSVEENQPQHF. The CDR3 DNA reads TGTGCCAGCAGCGTCGAGGAGAATCAGCCCCAGCATTTT.

The V call is TRBV29-1, the J call TRBJ2-1, with 8 bases fitting TRBD2. This CDR3 has 14 residues. Trimming removed 3 bases from V and 8 bases from J; junction bases left unmatched: 9. Germline V gene lookup returns CDR1 SQVTM and CDR2 ANQGSEA. CDR3 coding DNA: TGCAGCGTTGAGAAAGCGGGAGTCGGGGATGAGCAGTTCTTC. Translation gives CSVEKAGVGDEQFF.

This chain links TRBV4-1 with TRBJ1-1; D gene unclear. CDR1 is MGHRA, CDR2 YSYEKL, per germline. CDR3 length equals 16 residues. The V gene lost 3 bases and the J gene lost 4 bases, with 18 bases spanning the gap. The CDR3 loop is CASSHLSIGIGTEAFF. In nucleotides, the CDR3 is TGCGCCAGCAGCCACCTGTCCATTGGTATTGGCACTGAAGCTTTCTTT.

This rearrangement joins TRBV18 to TRBJ1-2, with D hard to call. Germline V gene lookup returns CDR1 KGHSH and CDR2 LQKENI. The V end was cut by 2 bases, the J end by 5 bases, with 21 bases between. The CDR3 runs to 17 residues. DNA for the CDR3: TGTGCCAGCTCACCAGAATACGGCCGGGAAAGGTGGTATGGCTACACCTTC. Protein product: CASSPEYGRERWYGYTF.

V gene TRBV4-3 combines with J gene TRBJ2-2; D remains ambiguous. Germline V gene sequence: CDR1 LGHNA, CDR2 YSLEER. Trimming left V 8 bases short and J 4 bases short, with 8 bases between. This CDR3 has 12 residues. In DNA, the CDR3 is TGCGCCAGCTCGGAGAGCACCGGGGAGCTGTTTTTT. Translating gives CASSESTGELFF.

The V and J genes are TRBV29-1 and TRBJ2-3; D is undetermined. V lost 4 bases and J 8 bases, leaving 16 bases between the germline ends. The CDR3 length is 13 residues. Germline-derived CDR1 and CDR2 are SQVTM and ANQGSEA. CDR3 DNA: TGCAGCGTTGTAAGGTCCAATACCGGTACGCAGTATTTT. Its translation is CSVVRSNTGTQYF.

The rearrangement joins TRBV7-6 to TRBJ1-4; 10 bases fit TRBD1. The junction had 11 bases not matched to a gene; V was cut back by 5 bases and J by 8 bases. This CDR3 spans 16 amino acids. The germline V gene encodes CDR1 SGHVS and CDR2 FNYEAQ. The CDR3 loop is CASSNSRDRGDEKLFF. The CDR3 bases are TGTGCCAGCAGCAATTCTAGGGACAGGGGAGACGAAAAACTGTTTTTT.

The V and J genes are TRBV5-4 and TRBJ1-3; a weak D match, TRBD1 (5 bases). CDR1 and CDR2 from the germline V gene are SGHNT and YYREEE (reference sequence). CDR3 length: 16 amino acids. Trimming pared 7 bases from V and 1 base from J, leaving 18 bases between. The CDR3, as DNA: TGTGCCAGCGGGGACTGGGACTGGGGTTCTGGAAACACCATATATTTT. This translates into CASGDWDWGSGNTIYF.

The gene calls are TRBV6-5 and TRBJ1-6; the D is unclear. The CDR3 is 13 residues long. Germline loops: CDR1 MNHEY, CDR2 SVGAGI. Between the trimmed V and J ends, which lost 5 bases and 7 bases, there was a span of 9 bases. The CDR3 spells CASSDNRNSPLHF. In nucleotides, the CDR3 is TGTGCCAGCAGTGACAACAGAAATTCACCCCTCCACTTT.

The chain links TRBV9 to TRBJ2-1; TRBD2 is a possible D gene (5 bases). This CDR3 has 14 residues. Trimming took 1 base from V and 6 from J, leaving 11 bases between them. The germline CDR1 and CDR2 sequences are SGDLS and YYNGEE. The CDR3 nucleotides read TGTGCCAGCAGCGTACCCCCTAGCACCAATGAGCAGTTCTTC. Translated, it gives CASSVPPSTNEQFF.

The V and J genes are TRBV19 and TRBJ1-5, with TRBD1 identical over 8 bases. CDR1 and CDR2 from the germline V gene are LNHDA and SQIVND (reference sequence). There are 16 residues in the CDR3. V shed 1 base and J 3 bases; nucleotides not matched to a gene: 5. The CDR3: CASSIVPGGVNQPQHF. CDR3 nucleotides: TGTGCCAGTAGTATAGTTCCAGGGGGCGTCAATCAGCCCCAGCATTTT.

V is TRBV9 and J is TRBJ2-2, with a tentative D call TRBD2 (7 bases). CDR3 length: 14 amino acids. From germline, CDR1 is SGDLS and CDR2 YYNGEE. Trimming shortened V by 6 bases and J by 4 bases, and 13 bases separated the two germline ends. CDR3 region: CASIRGGLTGELFF. The DNA for the CDR3 is TGTGCCAGCATACGCGGGGGCCTCACCGGGGAGCTGTTTTTT.